Presented here are 6 T cell receptor beta chains from one specimen sequenced in a study of T cell clonotyping in hematopoietic cell transplantation (dated by TCRdb to 2020 to 2022). The meaning of the sample's time point label: 30 days after allo-HCT. The protocol used for the library was the immunoSEQ multiplex PCR assay. TCRdb holds this immuneACCESS table with in-frame rearrangements only. Some clones are missing; in checked studies, unresolved V genes explain under half, and the rest has no known cause. In this sample the table shows 1,500 to 2,000 clones, 70% to 80% of which occur a single time. The ten largest clones add up to 25% to 30% of the sample. The sequences come from peripheral blood mononuclear cells, collected 30 days after allogeneic stem cell transplant. These receptors were taken from a male patient between 45 and 60 years old who had an allogeneic stem cell transplant from an unrelated donor, so the T cells may come from the graft donor. Some clones in this sample may be carry-over from other donors' samples.

The chain uses TRBV5-1 and TRBJ1-2; D gene unclear. The CDR3 runs 14 residues. Trimming shortened V by 4 bases and J by 0 bases, and 10 bases separated the two germline ends. The germline CDR1 and CDR2 sequences are SGHRS and YFSETQ. This chain's CDR3 is CASSPNPTNYGYTF. CDR3 DNA sequence: TGCGCCAGCAGCCCCAACCCCACTAACTATGGCTACACCTTC. The variable domain in full, with the rest retrieved from reference TRBV5-1 and TRBJ1-2, is KAGVTQTPRYLIKTRGQQVTLSCSPISGHRSVSWYQQTPGQGLQFLFEYFSETQRNKGNFPGRFSGRQFSNSRSEMNVSTLELGDSALYLCASSPNPTNYGYTFGSGTRLTVV.

The chain carries TRBV2 and TRBJ1-2; D remains ambiguous. Germline V CDR1 and CDR2: SNHLY, FYNNEI. With 8 bases removed from V and 14 bases from J, the gap between germline ends came to 15 bases. This CDR3 contains 10 residues. CDR3 coding DNA: TGTGCCAGCTTCGGGCAGCGGATTACCTTC. Amino acid sequence: CASFGQRITF.

This clone is deemed large. The chain has TRBV6-5 and TRBJ1-6; no reliable D call. Trimming shortened V by 2 bases and J by 1 base, and 3 bases separated the two germline ends. Germline values: CDR1 MNHEY, CDR2 SVGAGI. The length of the CDR3 is 14 residues. The DNA of the CDR3 is TGTGCCAGCAGTTACAGGTCCTATAATTCACCCCTCCACTTT. This gives the protein CASSYRSYNSPLHF.

This sequence joins TRBV7-8 and TRBJ1-6; D is unclear. V was pared by 5 bases and J by 6 bases, with 11 bases between. The germline V gene encodes CDR1 SGHVS and CDR2 FQNEAQ. The CDR3 spans 14 residues. The CDR3 nucleotides are TGTGCCAGCAGCAGGGCGGATGTTAATTCACCCCTCCACTTT. It codes for CASSRADVNSPLHF.

This clone was counted only a few times. V is TRBV5-1 and J is TRBJ2-3; TRBD1 matches at 7 bases. The V gene's germline CDR1 is SGHRS and CDR2 YFSETQ. The V gene end was trimmed by 9 bases and the J gene end by 4 bases; junction bases not matched to a gene: 17. The CDR3 totals 16 residues. The CDR3 protein is CATMKFGPQGADTQYF. The CDR3, as DNA: TGCGCCACCATGAAGTTTGGGCCCCAGGGGGCAGATACGCAGTATTTT.

This clone was observed once. One end of the junction is discordant with germline, which a read error may explain. The rearrangement uses TRBV6-5 and TRBJ1-5, with 8 bases lining up with TRBD1. There are 15 residues in the CDR3. Per germline, CDR1 MNHEY and CDR2 SVGAGI. This chain's CDR3 is CASSYSQGAAQLQHF. As DNA, the CDR3 is TGTGCCAGCAGTTACAGTCAGGGGGCGGCTCAGCTCCAGCATTTT.